This is a list of T cell receptor beta chains from one sample in a study of blood T cell repertoires in COVID-19. Clones were sequenced by immunoSEQ multiplex PCR, and TCRdb holds only the in-frame ones, with some missing. The sample carries 220,000 or so clones, roughly four fifths recorded once. The sequencing input was peripheral blood. These receptors were collected from a woman older than 75 with acute or convalescent COVID-19. CDR3s include the opening cysteine and the closing phenylalanine or tryptophan. The D gene is left open where the match is weak. Rows give clone size only sometimes, using once, few, many, or a class for an expanded clone.

v_gene	abundance	j_gene	d_gene	CDR3aa	CDR3nt
TRBV6-6	.	TRBJ2-1	TRBD1	CASRAGTDYNEQFF	TGTGCCAGCAGAGCCGGGACAGACTACAATGAGCAGTTCTTC
TRBV9	few	TRBJ2-2	TRBD2	CASSVEPSGTAGELFF	TGTGCCAGCAGCGTAGAACCCAGCGGGACCGCCGGGGAGCTGTTTTTT
TRBV5-1	.	TRBJ2-5	.	CASSFSGGREETQYF	TGCGCCAGCAGCTTTTCTGGAGGACGGGAAGAGACCCAGTACTTC
TRBV19	few	TRBJ2-5	TRBD2	CASSPAGVIQETQYF	TGTGCCAGTAGTCCGGCGGGGGTGATCCAAGAGACCCAGTACTTC
TRBV5-5	.	TRBJ2-2	.	CASSLGWSTGELFF	TGTGCCAGCAGCTTGGGGTGGAGCACCGGGGAGCTGTTTTTT
TRBV4-3	.	TRBJ2-6	TRBD1	CASSQDLTGGYVSGANVLTF	TGCGCCAGCAGCCAAGACTTGACAGGGGGCTATGTGTCTGGGGCCAACGTCCTGACTTTC
TRBV7-2	.	TRBJ2-1	TRBD2	CASSHGRRGGAWNEQFF	TGTGCCAGCAGTCATGGGCGGCGGGGGGGCGCTTGGAATGAGCAGTTCTTC
TRBV28	.	TRBJ1-5	TRBD1	CASSRQGALNQPQHF	TGTGCCAGCAGCCGACAGGGGGCTTTAAATCAGCCCCAGCATTTT
TRBV3-1/TRBV3-2	.	TRBJ2-1	TRBD1	CASSQRDREQFF	TGTGCCAGCAGCCAACGGGACAGGGAGCAGTTCTTC
TRBV5-4	few	TRBJ1-1	.	CASSPQPGERTEAFF	TGTGCCAGCAGCCCACAGCCAGGGGAGCGGACTGAAGCTTTCTTT
TRBV20-1	.	TRBJ2-1	TRBD2	CSASIAGGPHNEQFF	TGCAGTGCTAGTATAGCGGGAGGGCCCCACAATGAGCAGTTCTTC